The rows below give T cell receptor beta chains drawn from one sample of a study of cytotoxic CD8 clonotypes in ibrutinib-treated CLL. Assay: immunoSEQ multiplex PCR; the TCRdb copy retains only in-frame clones and omits some. The sample yields 75,000 to 80,000 clones, approximately 87% seen once. The sequencing here drew on PBMCs, taken after 24 months of ibrutinib treatment. The receptors come from a human donor with chronic lymphocytic leukemia. CDR3s include the opening cysteine and the closing phenylalanine or tryptophan. The order of the fields is V gene, J gene, D gene, clone size, CDR3 DNA, CDR3 protein. A D gene is named only where the DNA matches it firmly. The size field is filled for only some rows; it gives once, few, many or a size class.

V gene: TRBV13
J gene: TRBJ2-7
D gene: TRBD1
clone size: NA
CDR3 DNA: TGTGCCAGCAGCTTAGGACAGGGGACCTACGAGCAGTACTTC
CDR3 protein: CASSLGQGTYEQYF

V gene: TRBV7-3
J gene: TRBJ2-7
D gene: NA
clone size: NA
CDR3 DNA: TGTGCCAGCAGCCCCGGGCAGGAGTTCTACGAGCAGTACTTC
CDR3 protein: CASSPGQEFYEQYF

V gene: TRBV7-9
J gene: TRBJ2-3
D gene: TRBD2
clone size: once
CDR3 DNA: TGTGCCAGCAGCTTGGGGACTAGCGGGAGGGCCGGAGATACGCAGTATTTT
CDR3 protein: CASSLGTSGRAGDTQYF

V gene: TRBV30
J gene: TRBJ2-1
D gene: NA
clone size: NA
CDR3 DNA: TGTGCCTGGGTAGCTAATAGCGGATACTACAATGAGCAGTTCTTC
CDR3 protein: CAWVANSGYYNEQFF

V gene: TRBV5-1
J gene: TRBJ2-6
D gene: NA
clone size: NA
CDR3 DNA: TGCGCCAGCAGCTCCGGCAGTCACAACTCTGGGGCCAACGTCCTGACTTTC
CDR3 protein: CASSSGSHNSGANVLTF

V gene: TRBV6-7
J gene: TRBJ2-1
D gene: NA
clone size: NA
CDR3 DNA: TGTGCCAGCAGTTACTCGTCTGGGGGCCACAGTAATTACAATGAGCAGTTCTTC
CDR3 protein: CASSYSSGGHSNYNEQFF

V gene: TRBV6-5
J gene: TRBJ2-7
D gene: NA
clone size: NA
CDR3 DNA: TGTGCCAGCAGTTACGGAGGGTTCACCTACGAGCAGTACTTC
CDR3 protein: CASSYGGFTYEQYF

V gene: TRBV18
J gene: TRBJ2-7
D gene: TRBD1
clone size: few
CDR3 DNA: TGTGCCAGCTCACCACCTCGACAGGGTCGCGGGTACGAGCAGTACTTC
CDR3 protein: CASSPPRQGRGYEQYF

V gene: TRBV18
J gene: TRBJ2-3
D gene: TRBD2
clone size: NA
CDR3 DNA: TGTGCCAGCCAACTAGCGGGTTCTAGCACAGATACGCAGTATTTT
CDR3 protein: CASQLAGSSTDTQYF

V gene: TRBV27
J gene: TRBJ1-3
D gene: NA
clone size: NA
CDR3 DNA: TGTGCCAGCAGTCCACTCACGGGGGTCTCTGGAAACACCATATATTTT
CDR3 protein: CASSPLTGVSGNTIYF

V gene: TRBV30
J gene: TRBJ2-7
D gene: TRBD2
clone size: NA
CDR3 DNA: TGTGCCTGGAGTTTTAGACTAGCGGGAGGGCCTAGCTCCTACGAGCAGTACTTC
CDR3 protein: CAWSFRLAGGPSSYEQYF

V gene: TRBV4-1
J gene: TRBJ1-4
D gene: NA
clone size: NA
CDR3 DNA: TGCGCCAGCAAACAAAGGGAAAAACTGTTTTTT
CDR3 protein: CASKQREKLFF

V gene: TRBV11-2
J gene: TRBJ1-1
D gene: NA
clone size: NA
CDR3 DNA: TGTGCCAGCAGCTTGAGAAGATCGAACACTGAAGCTTTCTTT
CDR3 protein: CASSLRRSNTEAFF

V gene: TRBV9
J gene: TRBJ1-5
D gene: NA
clone size: few
CDR3 DNA: TGTGCCAGCAGCGTTGGGGCCGCGGGGGGTCAGCCCCAGCATTTT
CDR3 protein: CASSVGAAGGQPQHF

V gene: TRBV28
J gene: TRBJ2-1
D gene: NA
clone size: NA
CDR3 DNA: TGTGCCAGCGGGCGTTGGGATGAGCAGTTCTTC
CDR3 protein: CASGRWDEQFF

V gene: TRBV11-3
J gene: TRBJ2-1
D gene: NA
clone size: NA
CDR3 DNA: TGTGCCAGCAGCGAAGGGGGATTTAAGAATTATGAGCAGTTCTTC
CDR3 protein: CASSEGGFKNYEQFF

V gene: TRBV29-1
J gene: TRBJ2-1
D gene: TRBD1
clone size: NA
CDR3 DNA: TGCAGCGTTGAAGACAGGGGGAACGACAATGAGCAGTTCTTC
CDR3 protein: CSVEDRGNDNEQFF

V gene: TRBV9
J gene: TRBJ2-3
D gene: NA
clone size: NA
CDR3 DNA: TGTGCCAGCAGCGTAGCCGGGGCGGACACAGATACGCAGTATTTT
CDR3 protein: CASSVAGADTDTQYF

V gene: TRBV27
J gene: TRBJ2-2
D gene: TRBD2
clone size: NA
CDR3 DNA: TGTGCCAGAGGTGAGCTCAAACTCGGACTAGCGGGAGGGACTTGCACCGGGGAGCTGTTTTTT
CDR3 protein: CARGELKLGLAGGTCTGELFF

V gene: TRBV6-1
J gene: TRBJ1-5
D gene: NA
clone size: NA
CDR3 DNA: TGTGCCAGCAGACCCATTGGGGGGTATCAGCCCCAGCATTTT
CDR3 protein: CASRPIGGYQPQHF

V gene: TRBV7-2
J gene: TRBJ2-2
D gene: NA
clone size: few
CDR3 DNA: TGTGCCAGCAGCTTACGAGTGTCCGGGGAGCTGTTTTTT
CDR3 protein: CASSLRVSGELFF

V gene: TRBV7-9
J gene: TRBJ2-3
D gene: NA
clone size: NA
CDR3 DNA: TGTGCCAGCAGCTTAGCGGCTTCAGATACGCAGTATTTT
CDR3 protein: CASSLAASDTQYF

V gene: TRBV7-3
J gene: TRBJ2-7
D gene: NA
clone size: NA
CDR3 DNA: TGTGCCAGCAGCTTAAGGGACAACGCCTACGAGCAGTACTTC
CDR3 protein: CASSLRDNAYEQYF

V gene: TRBV2
J gene: TRBJ2-1
D gene: TRBD2
clone size: NA
CDR3 DNA: TGTGCCAGCAGTGGGTACTATCTAGCGGGAGGCGGTGATGAGCAGTTCTTC
CDR3 protein: CASSGYYLAGGGDEQFF

V gene: TRBV5-4
J gene: TRBJ2-1
D gene: NA
clone size: NA
CDR3 DNA: TGTGCCAGCAGCTTGGCTCGGCAGCGATTTGGGCCCTACAATGAGCAGTTCTTC
CDR3 protein: CASSLARQRFGPYNEQFF

V gene: TRBV9
J gene: TRBJ1-1
D gene: NA
clone size: NA
CDR3 DNA: TGTGCCAGCAGCGTAGTAGGGGGTAACACTGAAGCTTTCTTT
CDR3 protein: CASSVVGGNTEAFF

V gene: TRBV5-6
J gene: TRBJ2-5
D gene: NA
clone size: NA
CDR3 DNA: TGTGCCAGCAGACCCGGGACAAGAATACAAGAGACCCAGTACTTC
CDR3 protein: CASRPGTRIQETQYF

V gene: TRBV7-8
J gene: TRBJ2-7
D gene: NA
clone size: few
CDR3 DNA: TGTGCCAGCAGCTTCGTCCAGGGCGGAGGCGAGCAGTACTTC
CDR3 protein: CASSFVQGGGEQYF

V gene: TRBV7-3
J gene: TRBJ2-1
D gene: NA
clone size: few
CDR3 DNA: TGTGCCAGCAGTCGATCACCCCCGGGATCTGAGCAGTTCTTC
CDR3 protein: CASSRSPPGSEQFF

V gene: TRBV7-6
J gene: TRBJ2-5
D gene: NA
clone size: NA
CDR3 DNA: TGTGCCAGCAGCTTCCAAGAGACCCAGTACTTC
CDR3 protein: CASSFQETQYF

V gene: TRBV30
J gene: TRBJ2-1
D gene: NA
clone size: NA
CDR3 DNA: TGTGCCTGGAGTGGGAGAAACAATGAGCAGTTCTTC
CDR3 protein: CAWSGRNNEQFF